This is a list of T cell receptor beta chains from one sample in a study of identical twins. TCRdb re-analysed the 5' RACE reads in MiXCR, keeping a single row per CDR3 protein. The table has fewer than 250,000 distinct CDR3 sequences, roughly 15% seen once; the top ten hold less than 45%. Another study also made use of these data, one on T cells expressing NK-cell markers.

The sample was CD8+ T cells sorted from blood. Receptors were obtained from a woman aged 18 to 35 in good health. Both conserved end residues are part of each CDR3. The order of the fields is D gene, J gene, V gene, clone size, CDR3 protein, CDR3 DNA. D genes are given only for firm matches. The size field is filled for only some rows; it gives once, few, many or a size class.

D gene: .; J gene: TRBJ2-5; V gene: TRBV9; clone size: few; CDR3 protein: CASSPQVNQETQYF; CDR3 DNA: TGTGCCAGCAGCCCCCAGGTAAACCAAGAGACCCAGTACTTC
D gene: .; J gene: TRBJ2-5; V gene: TRBV20-1; clone size: few; CDR3 protein: CSAEDVGVGETQYF; CDR3 DNA: TGCAGTGCTGAAGATGTTGGGGTTGGAGAGACCCAGTACTTC
D gene: .; J gene: TRBJ1-6; V gene: TRBV3-1; clone size: .; CDR3 protein: CASSPPDRKSPLHF; CDR3 DNA: TGTGCCAGCAGCCCCCCGGACCGAAAGTCACCCCTCCACTTT
D gene: .; J gene: TRBJ2-1; V gene: TRBV12-3/TRBV12-4; clone size: many; CDR3 protein: CASSDGTRGNEQFF; CDR3 DNA: TGTGCCAGCAGTGATGGGACCCGTGGCAATGAGCAGTTCTTC
D gene: .; J gene: TRBJ1-5; V gene: TRBV6-5; clone size: many; CDR3 protein: CASSYGLDQPQHF; CDR3 DNA: TGTGCCAGCAGTTATGGTTTGGATCAGCCCCAGCATTTT
D gene: TRBD2; J gene: TRBJ2-5; V gene: TRBV12-3/TRBV12-4; clone size: .; CDR3 protein: CASMDSGRVETQYF; CDR3 DNA: TGTGCCAGCATGGATAGCGGGAGGGTAGAGACCCAGTACTTC
D gene: .; J gene: TRBJ2-7; V gene: TRBV20-1; clone size: few; CDR3 protein: CSAQPALATVSYEQYF; CDR3 DNA: TGCAGTGCTCAACCAGCTCTAGCGACCGTCTCCTACGAGCAGTACTTC
D gene: .; J gene: TRBJ2-1; V gene: TRBV5-6; clone size: .; CDR3 protein: CASSPGLSSYNEQFF; CDR3 DNA: TGTGCCAGCAGCCCCGGGCTGAGCTCCTACAATGAGCAGTTCTTC
D gene: TRBD1; J gene: TRBJ2-1; V gene: TRBV6-5; clone size: few; CDR3 protein: CASSYPGQGADEQFF; CDR3 DNA: TGTGCCAGCAGTTACCCGGGACAGGGGGCGGATGAGCAGTTCTTC
D gene: TRBD2; J gene: TRBJ2-2; V gene: TRBV4-3; clone size: many; CDR3 protein: CASSQELAGPSRPGELFF; CDR3 DNA: TGCGCCAGCAGCCAAGAGCTAGCGGGACCAAGTCGGCCCGGGGAGCTGTTTTTT
D gene: .; J gene: TRBJ1-2; V gene: TRBV5-6; clone size: .; CDR3 protein: CASSPRQSNYGYTF; CDR3 DNA: TGTGCCAGCAGCCCGAGACAGAGTAACTATGGCTACACCTTC
D gene: TRBD2; J gene: TRBJ2-7; V gene: TRBV12-3/TRBV12-4; clone size: .; CDR3 protein: CASRPPTSGGKLGEQYF; CDR3 DNA: TGTGCCAGCAGGCCCCCAACTAGCGGGGGAAAGTTGGGGGAGCAGTACTTC
D gene: .; J gene: TRBJ1-1; V gene: TRBV29-1; clone size: few; CDR3 protein: CSVPDWNTEAFF; CDR3 DNA: TGCAGCGTTCCGGACTGGAACACTGAAGCTTTCTTT
D gene: .; J gene: TRBJ2-2; V gene: TRBV21-1; clone size: few; CDR3 protein: CASSLYPEEGQTNTGELFF; CDR3 DNA: TGTGCCAGCAGCTTATACCCTGAGGAAGGGCAAACGAACACCGGGGAGCTGTTTTTT
D gene: .; J gene: TRBJ2-5; V gene: TRBV3-1; clone size: .; CDR3 protein: CASSQTKKPQETQYF; CDR3 DNA: TGTGCCAGCAGCCAAACGAAGAAGCCTCAAGAGACCCAGTACTTC
D gene: TRBD1; J gene: TRBJ1-1; V gene: TRBV19; clone size: .; CDR3 protein: CASTGVDTEAFF; CDR3 DNA: TGTGCCTCCACAGGGGTTGACACTGAAGCTTTCTTT
D gene: .; J gene: TRBJ2-2; V gene: TRBV29-1; clone size: many; CDR3 protein: CSVEIANTGELFF; CDR3 DNA: TGCAGCGTTGAAATAGCTAACACCGGGGAGCTGTTTTTT
D gene: .; J gene: TRBJ2-3; V gene: TRBV10-2; clone size: .; CDR3 protein: CASSVFLAGDTQYF; CDR3 DNA: TGCGCCAGCAGTGTATTTCTAGCCGGGGATACGCAGTATTTT
D gene: .; J gene: TRBJ2-1; V gene: TRBV4-1; clone size: .; CDR3 protein: CASSRDAADNEQFF; CDR3 DNA: TGCGCCAGCAGCCGGGACGCAGCAGACAATGAGCAGTTCTTC
D gene: .; J gene: TRBJ2-5; V gene: TRBV7-9; clone size: few; CDR3 protein: CASSSSGGLETQYF; CDR3 DNA: TGTGCCAGCAGCTCATCCGGAGGATTGGAGACCCAGTACTTC
D gene: .; J gene: TRBJ2-1; V gene: TRBV27; clone size: few; CDR3 protein: CASSGERSYNEQFF; CDR3 DNA: TGTGCCAGCAGTGGGGAGAGGTCCTACAATGAGCAGTTCTTC
D gene: TRBD1; J gene: TRBJ2-5; V gene: TRBV6-2/TRBV6-3; clone size: few; CDR3 protein: CASTLQGTHQETQYF; CDR3 DNA: TGTGCCAGCACCCTACAGGGGACCCATCAAGAGACCCAGTACTTC
D gene: .; J gene: TRBJ1-2; V gene: TRBV7-8; clone size: .; CDR3 protein: CASSLDQPTWGYGYTF; CDR3 DNA: TGTGCCAGCAGCTTAGATCAGCCAACCTGGGGCTATGGCTACACCTTC
D gene: .; J gene: TRBJ1-5; V gene: TRBV29-1; clone size: few; CDR3 protein: CSVEVENSNQPQHF; CDR3 DNA: TGCAGCGTTGAAGTGGAGAATAGCAATCAGCCCCAGCATTTT
D gene: .; J gene: TRBJ2-3; V gene: TRBV6-2/TRBV6-3; clone size: few; CDR3 protein: CASSSGTAHFSSTDTQYF; CDR3 DNA: TGTGCCAGCAGTTCCGGGACGGCCCATTTTTCTAGCACAGATACGCAGTATTTT
D gene: .; J gene: TRBJ2-3; V gene: TRBV4-3; clone size: few; CDR3 protein: CASSQALRDTQYF; CDR3 DNA: TGCGCCAGCAGCCAAGCACTTAGAGATACGCAGTATTTT
D gene: TRBD1; J gene: TRBJ2-1; V gene: TRBV7-2; clone size: few; CDR3 protein: CASSPTGGEQFF; CDR3 DNA: TGTGCCAGCAGCCCTACAGGGGGAGAGCAGTTCTTC
D gene: .; J gene: TRBJ2-1; V gene: TRBV7-9; clone size: few; CDR3 protein: CASSLGGNPSYNEQFF; CDR3 DNA: TGTGCCAGCAGCTTAGGTGGGAACCCCTCCTACAATGAGCAGTTCTTC
D gene: TRBD1; J gene: TRBJ1-1; V gene: TRBV12-3/TRBV12-4; clone size: .; CDR3 protein: CASRYKGGNTEAFF; CDR3 DNA: TGTGCCAGCAGATATAAAGGGGGCAACACTGAAGCTTTCTTT
D gene: .; J gene: TRBJ2-7; V gene: TRBV12-3/TRBV12-4; clone size: many; CDR3 protein: CASSSPGTYEQYF; CDR3 DNA: TGTGCCAGCAGTTCTCCAGGGACATACGAGCAGTACTTC
D gene: .; J gene: TRBJ2-1; V gene: TRBV5-4; clone size: once; CDR3 protein: CASSPRQSGLNEQFF; CDR3 DNA: TGTGCCAGCAGCCCTCGGCAAAGCGGGTTAAATGAGCAGTTCTTC
D gene: .; J gene: TRBJ2-2; V gene: TRBV12-3/TRBV12-4; clone size: few; CDR3 protein: CASSLLFGGTGELFF; CDR3 DNA: TGTGCCAGCAGTTTACTTTTCGGCGGCACCGGGGAGCTGTTTTTT
D gene: TRBD2; J gene: TRBJ2-1; V gene: TRBV20-1; clone size: few; CDR3 protein: CSASPGYLAGINEQFF; CDR3 DNA: TGCAGTGCTAGTCCCGGGTACCTAGCGGGAATCAATGAGCAGTTCTTC
D gene: .; J gene: TRBJ2-1; V gene: TRBV5-1; clone size: few; CDR3 protein: CASSKTGDSYNEQFF; CDR3 DNA: TGCGCCAGCAGCAAAACAGGCGATTCCTACAATGAGCAGTTCTTC
D gene: TRBD1; J gene: TRBJ2-7; V gene: TRBV2; clone size: .; CDR3 protein: CASQGAIYEQYF; CDR3 DNA: TGTGCCAGCCAGGGGGCTATATACGAGCAGTACTTC
D gene: .; J gene: TRBJ2-3; V gene: TRBV7-2; clone size: .; CDR3 protein: CASSLFGGDTQYF; CDR3 DNA: TGTGCCAGCAGCTTATTTGGTGGGGATACGCAGTATTTT
D gene: .; J gene: TRBJ1-5; V gene: TRBV5-6; clone size: .; CDR3 protein: CASSPGPPGNQPQHF; CDR3 DNA: TGTGCCAGCAGCCCGGGACCCCCCGGCAATCAGCCCCAGCATTTT
D gene: TRBD1; J gene: TRBJ2-4; V gene: TRBV12-3/TRBV12-4; clone size: .; CDR3 protein: CASRGQGDIQYF; CDR3 DNA: TGTGCCAGCAGAGGACAGGGGGACATTCAGTACTTC
D gene: TRBD1; J gene: TRBJ1-5; V gene: TRBV4-2; clone size: few; CDR3 protein: CASSQGQGLGANQPQHF; CDR3 DNA: TGTGCCAGCAGCCAAGGACAGGGTTTGGGGGCCAATCAGCCCCAGCATTTT
D gene: .; J gene: TRBJ2-7; V gene: TRBV27; clone size: few; CDR3 protein: CASSFLRGRVNEQYF; CDR3 DNA: TGTGCCAGCAGTTTTCTACGGGGCAGGGTCAACGAGCAGTACTTC
D gene: TRBD2; J gene: TRBJ2-7; V gene: TRBV12-3/TRBV12-4; clone size: few; CDR3 protein: CASRQTSGSYEQYF; CDR3 DNA: TGTGCCAGCAGACAGACTAGCGGCTCCTACGAGCAGTACTTC
D gene: TRBD2; J gene: TRBJ2-7; V gene: TRBV5-5; clone size: once; CDR3 protein: CASSLIAGPSYEQYF; CDR3 DNA: TGTGCCAGCAGCTTGATAGCGGGCCCTTCCTACGAGCAGTACTTC
D gene: .; J gene: TRBJ2-5; V gene: TRBV7-9; clone size: many; CDR3 protein: CASRTGGETQYF; CDR3 DNA: TGTGCCAGCAGGACAGGTGGGGAGACCCAGTACTTC
D gene: TRBD2; J gene: TRBJ2-3; V gene: TRBV6-5; clone size: .; CDR3 protein: CATLRPSGGTDTQYF; CDR3 DNA: TGTGCCACATTACGTCCTAGCGGGGGTACAGATACGCAGTATTTT
D gene: .; J gene: TRBJ2-7; V gene: TRBV15; clone size: few; CDR3 protein: CATSRDGPGRGEQYF; CDR3 DNA: TGTGCCACCAGCAGAGATGGCCCTGGCCGGGGCGAGCAGTACTTC
D gene: .; J gene: TRBJ2-1; V gene: TRBV9; clone size: few; CDR3 protein: CASSADPSRPFDEQFF; CDR3 DNA: TGTGCCAGCAGCGCTGACCCTAGTCGCCCCTTCGATGAGCAGTTCTTC
D gene: .; J gene: TRBJ2-1; V gene: TRBV5-6; clone size: .; CDR3 protein: CASSAGTGEQFF; CDR3 DNA: TGTGCCAGCAGCGCCGGGACCGGCGAACAGTTCTTC
D gene: .; J gene: TRBJ2-7; V gene: TRBV7-8; clone size: .; CDR3 protein: CASSAESGPYEQYF; CDR3 DNA: TGTGCCAGCAGCGCGGAATCCGGGCCCTACGAGCAGTACTTC
D gene: .; J gene: TRBJ1-2; V gene: TRBV29-1; clone size: .; CDR3 protein: CSVETSLDYGYTF; CDR3 DNA: TGCAGCGTTGAAACATCCTTGGACTATGGCTACACCTTC
D gene: TRBD1; J gene: TRBJ1-6; V gene: TRBV7-6; clone size: .; CDR3 protein: CASSSGQGINSPLHF; CDR3 DNA: TGTGCCAGCAGCTCGGGACAGGGCATTAATTCACCCCTCCACTTT
D gene: .; J gene: TRBJ2-1; V gene: TRBV7-8; clone size: few; CDR3 protein: CASSPGTFNEQFF; CDR3 DNA: TGTGCCAGCAGCCCCGGGACGTTCAATGAGCAGTTCTTC
D gene: .; J gene: TRBJ2-6; V gene: TRBV5-1; clone size: .; CDR3 protein: CASSLGPLTGRGANVLTF; CDR3 DNA: TGCGCCAGCAGCTTAGGGCCACTCACAGGGCGCGGGGCCAACGTCCTGACTTTC
D gene: .; J gene: TRBJ2-1; V gene: TRBV19; clone size: few; CDR3 protein: CASSIYGGYNEQFF; CDR3 DNA: TGTGCCAGTAGTATATATGGCGGTTACAATGAGCAGTTCTTC
D gene: .; J gene: TRBJ1-5; V gene: TRBV10-3; clone size: .; CDR3 protein: CAISELSNQPQHF; CDR3 DNA: TGTGCCATCAGTGAGCTTAGCAATCAGCCCCAGCATTTT
D gene: .; J gene: TRBJ1-4; V gene: TRBV20-1; clone size: .; CDR3 protein: CSARGSTNEKLFF; CDR3 DNA: TGCAGTGCTAGAGGTAGTACTAATGAAAAACTGTTTTTT
D gene: .; J gene: TRBJ2-2; V gene: TRBV6-6; clone size: few; CDR3 protein: CASTGSGELFF; CDR3 DNA: TGTGCCAGCACGGGGTCCGGGGAGCTGTTTTTT
D gene: .; J gene: TRBJ2-3; V gene: TRBV21-1; clone size: .; CDR3 protein: CASSTCEDTQYF; CDR3 DNA: TGTGCCAGCAGCACCTGTGAAGATACGCAGTATTTT
D gene: TRBD2; J gene: TRBJ2-7; V gene: TRBV3-1; clone size: .; CDR3 protein: CASSQGLAGVYEQYF; CDR3 DNA: TGTGCCAGCAGCCAAGGACTAGCGGGAGTTTACGAGCAGTACTTC
D gene: .; J gene: TRBJ2-2; V gene: TRBV11-2; clone size: few; CDR3 protein: CASSLGAAGELFF; CDR3 DNA: TGTGCCAGCAGCTTAGGTGCGGCCGGGGAGCTGTTTTTT
D gene: .; J gene: TRBJ2-1; V gene: TRBV14; clone size: few; CDR3 protein: CASSPAGTLWKYNEQFF; CDR3 DNA: TGTGCCAGCAGCCCAGCCGGGACTCTGTGGAAGTACAATGAGCAGTTCTTC